The clone carrying this T cell receptor beta chain was detected a few times. This entry belongs to a study of T cells in Graves' hyperthyroidism and ophthalmopathy. The junction had 9 bases not matched to a gene; V was cut back by 7 bases and J by 5 bases. The CDR3 length is 16 residues. Per germline, CDR1 LNHNV and CDR2 YYDKDF (reference sequence). At least 3 on the Clinical Activity Score was recorded for ophthalmopathy patients, who also had NOSPECS grade at least 4 and duration under 3 months. Not enrolled were patients with uncontrolled infection, other autoimmune disease, pregnancy or lactation. RNA transcripts yielded amplified TCR beta CDR3 regions. When the TCR CDR3 underwent first-round RT-PCR, the HTBI primer set was used. Via MiXCR, TCRdb re-called the multiplex PCR reads, giving one row per CDR3 protein. This table has about 500,000 distinct CDR3 sequences, about 15% appearing once.

The chain joins TRBV15 to TRBJ2-1; 12 nucleotides align to TRBD2. Sequenced input: blood. This TCR was sampled from a woman under 30 with Graves' ophthalmopathy. CDR3 sequence reads: CATNAGLAGWDNEQFF. In DNA form, the CDR3 reads TGTGCCACCAACGCCGGACTAGCGGGATGGGACAATGAGCAGTTCTTC.